The next 21 T cell receptor beta chains were all read from a single sample in a study of CD8+ T cells in alopecia areata. Sequencing relied on a cDNA template that was reverse transcribed from extracted RNA. The method was immunoSEQ multiplex PCR; TCRdb's version includes in-frame clones alone and lacks a portion of them. This sample has about 69,000 clones, with approximately 64% found just once. This material consisted of CD8+ T cells sorted from blood, taken at week 0. Every receptor here comes from a human donor with alopecia areata.

V gene TRBV4-1 combines with J gene TRBJ2-1, with D perhaps matching TRBD1 (6 bases). The germline V and J ends were trimmed by 4 bases and 4 bases, with 11 bases remaining between them. The V gene's germline CDR1 is MGHRA and CDR2 YSYEKL. This CDR3 has 14 amino acids. The CDR3 protein is CASSPEDSYNEQFF. The CDR3 DNA reads TGCGCCAGCAGCCCCGAGGACAGTTACAATGAGCAGTTCTTC.

The sample holds a few counts of this clone. V gene TRBV2 combines with J gene TRBJ2-3; 9 bases agree with TRBD2. With 2 bases clipped from V and 2 bases from J, the junction kept 5 bases outside the gene matches. The germline CDR1 and CDR2 sequences are SNHLY and FYNNEI. This CDR3 comprises 16 residues. The DNA for the CDR3 is TGTGCCAGCAGTGAAATGCGGGGGGGTGACACAGATACGCAGTATTTT. Protein product: CASSEMRGGDTDTQYF.

In DNA, the CDR3 is TGTGCCTGGAGTGTACAGATGGCCGGGGAGCTGTTTTTT. Protein sequence: CAWSVQMAGELFF. The genes are TRBV30 and TRBJ2-2; D not certain. The CDR3 loop spans 13 amino acids. The germline V gene encodes CDR1 GTSNPN and CDR2 SVGIG (reference sequence). V lost 0 bases, J lost 6 bases, and 8 bases lay in between.

The sample holds many counts of this clone. The chain couples TRBV6-5 to TRBJ1-4; D unresolved. The V and J ends lost 5 bases and 3 bases respectively, with 7 bases between them. Germline CDR1 MNHEY, CDR2 SVGAGI. CDR3 length: 13 amino acids. The chain's CDR3 is CASSLGSNEKLFF. CDR3 nucleotide sequence: TGTGCCAGCAGTCTAGGTTCTAATGAAAAACTGTTTTTT.

V usage is TRBV29-1 and J usage is TRBJ1-2; D gene uncertain. The CDR3 totals 14 residues. V lost 0 bases and J 6 bases, leaving 14 bases between the germline ends. The germline V gene encodes CDR1 SQVTM and CDR2 ANQGSEA. The CDR3: CSVEDFGPLHGYTF. CDR3 DNA sequence: TGCAGCGTTGAAGATTTCGGGCCTCTCCATGGCTACACCTTC.

The genes are TRBV5-5 and TRBJ2-5; the D gene is possibly TRBD2 (5 bases). V was cut by 2 bases and J by 5 bases, with 13 bases left in between. The CDR3 extends over 14 amino acids. Germline values: CDR1 SGHKS, CDR2 YYEKEE (reference sequence). CDR3 coding DNA: TGTGCCAGCAGCTTCGGGGTGTCCCGGGAGACCCAGTACTTC. Translation: CASSFGVSRETQYF.

This clone has only a few counts. The V gene is TRBV5-1, the J gene TRBJ2-1, with TRBD1 matching over 9 bases. The CDR3 is 14 amino acids. Germline V gives CDR1 SGHRS, CDR2 YFSETQ. J lost 6 bases, V lost 4 bases, and 5 bases had no gene match. DNA of the CDR3: TGCGCCAGCAGCGGGGGGACAGGGTTCAATGAGCAGTTCTTC. It encodes CASSGGTGFNEQFF.

The rearrangement links TRBV30 to TRBJ1-2; D may be TRBD1 (5 bases). V shed 5 bases and J shed 4 bases, with 20 bases lying between them. The germline V gene encodes CDR1 GTSNPN and CDR2 SVGIG (reference sequence). The CDR3 sequence is 15 residues long. The CDR3 is CAWDTGASAAYGYTF. DNA of the CDR3: TGTGCCTGGGATACAGGAGCATCCGCTGCCTATGGCTACACCTTC. The whole variable domain, filled in from reference TRBV30 and TRBJ1-2, reads SQTIHQWPATLVQPVGSPLSLECTVEGTSNPNLYWYRQAAGRGLQLLFYSVGIGQISSEVPQNLSASRPQDRQFILSSKKLLLSDSGFYLCAWDTGASAAYGYTFGSGTRLTVV.

This chain joins TRBV2 and TRBJ2-3, with 7 nucleotides matching TRBD1. This CDR3 region has 15 residues. V trimming: 6 bases; J trimming: 5 bases; junction bases outside the gene matches: 11. Germline CDR1 SNHLY, CDR2 FYNNEI. For the CDR3, the DNA is TGTGCCAGCAGGTCGACAGGGTTCCAAGGAGATACGCAGTATTTT. Translation: CASRSTGFQGDTQYF.

The V gene is TRBV28, the J gene TRBJ1-1; 8 bases match TRBD1. This CDR3 contains 17 residues. Unmatched junction bases numbered 11, after V lost 5 bases and J lost 0 bases. Germline lookup yields CDR1 MDHEN and CDR2 SYDVKM. CDR3 in DNA: TGTGCCAGCAGTAAACTGGACAGGGCTATCATGAACACTGAAGCTTTCTTT. Its protein product is CASSKLDRAIMNTEAFF.

Points on this clone: One end of the junction fails to match germline, which may point to a read error. The genes are TRBV6-6 and TRBJ2-5, with 10 bases fitting TRBD1. The CDR3 runs 13 residues. CDR1 is MNHNY, CDR2 SVGAGI, per germline (reference sequence). CDR3 bases: TGTGCCAGCAGTTACTCGATGGGACAGGGGAAGGACTTC. This sequence encodes CASSYSMGQGKDF.

V and J are TRBV7-2 and TRBJ1-1; tentatively, D is TRBD1 (5 bases). The ends were cut back, 4 bases at V and 1 base at J, with 16 bases in the middle. CDR3 length equals 16 residues. CDR1 and CDR2 from the germline V gene are SGHTA and FQGNSA. The CDR3 sequence is CASSSFFGAPNTEAFF. As DNA, the CDR3 is TGTGCCAGCAGCTCCTTTTTCGGGGCGCCGAACACTGAAGCTTTCTTT.

The chain has TRBV23-1 and TRBJ1-2; TRBD1 aligns across 9 bases. TRBV23-1 is annotated as an ORF whose role is uncertain. This CDR3 has 15 amino acids. V was clipped by 2 bases and J by 7 bases; unmatched bases: 8. The CDR3 sequence is CASSQPRTGVAGYTF. The CDR3 DNA is TGCGCCAGCAGTCAACCTAGGACAGGGGTAGCTGGCTACACCTTC.

The rearrangement links TRBV4-2 to TRBJ2-7, with 8 bases lining up with TRBD1. CDR3 length: 18 residues. The V and J ends lost 4 bases and 0 bases, in that order; junction bases with no gene match: 14. Germline V gene data show CDR1 as LGHNA and CDR2 as YNFKEQ. The CDR3: CASSPFMLRGLSSYEQYF. DNA for the CDR3: TGTGCCAGCAGCCCCTTTATGCTCAGGGGGCTCTCCTCCTACGAGCAGTACTTC.

Details on this clone: The identical CDR3 is also encoded by other nucleotide sequences in the sample. This chain's CDR3 is CASSQAGGDYGYTF. The CDR3 DNA is TGCGCCAGCAGCCAAGCTGGCGGGGACTATGGCTACACCTTC. The genes are TRBV4-3 and TRBJ1-2; D remains unclear. The CDR3 totals 14 residues. V lost 1 base and J lost 3, with 9 bases in between. Looked up from germline, CDR1 is LGHNA and CDR2 is YSLEER.

The rearrangement joins TRBV30 to TRBJ2-4; D could derive from TRBD1 or TRBD2 (5 bases each). The V end was cut by 2 bases, the J end by 7 bases, with 15 bases between. CDR3 length: 14 amino acids. Germline V gives CDR1 GTSNPN, CDR2 SVGIG (reference sequence). CDR3 coding DNA: TGTGCCTGGAGTTCCGGGGCCGGGTATAACATTCAGTACTTC. It is translated as CAWSSGAGYNIQYF.

The genes are TRBV18 and TRBJ2-2; D not resolved. V was pared by 3 bases and J by 1 base, with 6 bases between. CDR1 KGHSH and CDR2 LQKENI come from the germline V gene. The CDR3 has 14 amino acids. CDR3 sequence (DNA): TGTGCCAGCTCACCCATAGGGAACACCGGGGAGCTGTTTTTT. This encodes CASSPIGNTGELFF.

V and J are TRBV6-6 and TRBJ1-1, with a possible D match to TRBD1 (6 bases). CDR1 is MNHNY, CDR2 SVGAGI, per germline (reference sequence). The CDR3 totals 11 residues. The ends were cut back, 7 bases at V and 4 bases at J, with 7 bases in the middle. The CDR3 reads CASTGATEAFF. The CDR3 DNA follows: TGTGCCAGCACGGGGGCCACTGAAGCTTTCTTT.

The V gene is TRBV9, the J gene TRBJ2-1; D is possibly TRBD2 (5 bases). The V gene lost 3 bases and the J gene lost 5 bases, with 9 bases spanning the gap. This CDR3 is 13 amino acids long. Per the germline V gene, CDR1 is SGDLS and CDR2 is YYNGEE. CDR3 sequence reads: CASSGLEDNEQFF. The CDR3, as DNA: TGTGCCAGCAGCGGATTGGAGGACAATGAGCAGTTCTTC.

This clone was detected a few times. With a far larger clone one base away, a read error is the likely cause. Other nucleotide sequences from this sample produce the same CDR3. The rearrangement uses TRBV5-8 and TRBJ2-3, with D perhaps matching TRBD2 (6 bases). This CDR3 is 16 amino acids long. The V gene's germline CDR1 is SGHTS and CDR2 YDEGEE. V was pared by 4 bases and J by 1 base, with 16 bases between. CDR3 sequence: CASSQDLQRGTDTQYF. The CDR3 nucleotides are TGTGCCAGCAGCCAAGATCTCCAGCGGGGCACAGATACGCAGTATTTT.

CDR3 DNA sequence: TGTGCCAGCAGCTCCGGACTAGCGGGAGGCTTGGAGACCCAGTACTTC. Its translation: CASSSGLAGGLETQYF. The rearrangement links TRBV13 to TRBJ2-5; TRBD2 aligns across 14 bases. Looked up from germline, CDR1 is PRHDT and CDR2 is FYEKMQ (reference sequence). The CDR3 has 16 residues. The J segment lost 5 bases and the V segment lost 4 bases, leaving 6 bases of the junction unmatched.